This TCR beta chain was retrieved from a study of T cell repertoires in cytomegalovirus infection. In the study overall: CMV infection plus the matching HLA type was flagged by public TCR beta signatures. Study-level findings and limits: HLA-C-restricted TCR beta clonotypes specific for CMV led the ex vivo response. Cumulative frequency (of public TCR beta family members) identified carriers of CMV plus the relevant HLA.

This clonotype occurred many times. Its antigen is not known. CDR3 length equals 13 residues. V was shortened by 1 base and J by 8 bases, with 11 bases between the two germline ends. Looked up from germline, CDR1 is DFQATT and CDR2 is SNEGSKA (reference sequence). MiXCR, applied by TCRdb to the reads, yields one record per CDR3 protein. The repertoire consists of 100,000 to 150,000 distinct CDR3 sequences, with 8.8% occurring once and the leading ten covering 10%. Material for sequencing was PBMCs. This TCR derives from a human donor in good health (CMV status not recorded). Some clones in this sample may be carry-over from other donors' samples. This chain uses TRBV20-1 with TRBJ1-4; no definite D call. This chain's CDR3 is CSARVPLREKLFF. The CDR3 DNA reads TGCAGTGCTAGAGTCCCTTTAAGGGAAAAACTGTTTTTT.